This TCR beta chain was identified in a study of blood T cell repertoires in COVID-19. V dropped 0 bases and J dropped 9; count of bases not matched to a gene: 8. The CDR3 is 16 amino acids. Germline lookup yields CDR1 MNHEY and CDR2 SVGAGI. Method: immunoSEQ multiplex PCR; TCRdb's copy keeps in-frame clones and lacks some. The data hold tens of thousands of clones, with roughly four fifths observed a single time. The chain links TRBV6-5 to TRBJ2-1; TRBD2 matches 10 bases. The sample comprised peripheral blood. This clonotype originated in a woman of 80 years or more with active or convalescent COVID-19. CDR3 in DNA: TGTGCCAGCAGTTACTCCCCAGCGGGGGGGCATAGTGAGCAGTTCTTC. It yields the protein CASSYSPAGGHSEQFF.